The entry that follows covers one T cell receptor beta chain sequence. This sample stems from a study of lymphopenia after photon versus proton radiotherapy. Using immunoSEQ multiplex PCR, the repertoire was profiled, and TCRdb retains in-frame clones only, with some absent. Among 150,000 to 200,000 clones listed, 88% were seen once. The CDR3 contains 13 residues. Germline assignment: CDR1 SGDLS and CDR2 YYNGEE. Trimming stripped 0 bases from V and 1 base from J, with 4 bases between. The source is a man aged 45 to 65 with gastric cancer. The starting material was peripheral blood, obtained from a patient treated with photon-based radiotherapy. The chain joins TRBV9 to TRBJ1-2, with D unresolved. CDR3 protein: CASSVADNYGYTF. The CDR3 DNA reads TGTGCCAGCAGCGTAGCAGATAACTATGGCTACACCTTC.